The clone carrying this T cell receptor beta chain was observed a few times. Its antigen is currently unknown. Using RNA transcripts as the source, TCR beta CDR3 regions were amplified. When the TCR CDR3 underwent first-round RT-PCR, the HTBI primer set was used. From the multiplex PCR reads, TCRdb called clonotypes with MiXCR, one entry per CDR3 protein. The sample shows about 640,000 distinct CDR3 sequences, 20% of them seen only once. This CDR3 spans 19 amino acids. Per germline, CDR1 SGHVS and CDR2 FNYEAQ. After removal of 1 base from V and 3 bases from J, the junction contained 12 bases not matched to a gene. The data were obtained in a study of T cells in Graves' hyperthyroidism and ophthalmopathy. Across the whole study: The blood sample was taken at first diagnosis, before treatment began. The study's findings and limits: Ophthalmopathy and stable hyperthyroidism were told apart by a 13 V-J model. Most clonotypes expanded in the thyroid (above 0.001) were also present in blood.

The chain uses TRBV7-6 and TRBJ2-2, with 9 bases fitting TRBD1. Sequencing was done on a sample of blood. The receptor's source is a man aged 25-40 years with Graves' ophthalmopathy. The CDR3, as DNA: TGTGCCAGCAGCTTAGGACGGACAGGGGATATCGTTGACACCGGGGAGCTGTTTTTT. Protein sequence: CASSLGRTGDIVDTGELFF.